Below are 32 T cell receptor beta chains sequenced from a single sample in a study of blood T cell repertoires in COVID-19. Libraries were prepared by immunoSEQ multiplex PCR; TCRdb keeps only in-frame clonotypes and omits some of them. This sample has some 230,000 clones; around four fifths occur once, and the top ten carry roughly 5.3%. The specimen was peripheral blood. These receptors were taken from a woman aged 60-70 years who had recovered from COVID-19.

The rearrangement joins TRBV7-3 to TRBJ2-3, with D tentatively TRBD1 (5 bases). This CDR3 region has 15 residues. Germline V gene lookup returns CDR1 SGHTA and CDR2 FQGTGA. Trimming cost V 2 bases and J 3 bases, with 12 bases left between them. Here the CDR3 DNA reads TGTGCCAGCAGCTTAGGCCGTCCAGGGACAGATACGCAGTATTTT. It codes for CASSLGRPGTDTQYF.

J is TRBJ1-6 and V is TRBV19; TRBD1 matches 7 bases. The CDR3 sequence is 15 residues long. Unmatched junction bases numbered 5, after V lost 4 bases and J lost 5 bases. CDR1 LNHDA and CDR2 SQIVND come from the germline V gene (reference sequence). For the CDR3, the DNA is TGTGCCAGTAGTAGACAGGGATACGATAATTCACCCCTCCACTTT. Translated: CASSRQGYDNSPLHF.

This clone has only a few counts. This chain uses TRBV11-3 with TRBJ2-7; D ambiguous. Trimming pared 0 bases from V and 6 bases from J, leaving 9 bases between. CDR3 length: 13 amino acids. CDR1 SGHNT and CDR2 YENEEA come from the germline V gene. The chain's CDR3 is CASSLDPAGEQYF. CDR3 in DNA: TGTGCCAGCAGCTTAGACCCTGCAGGCGAGCAGTACTTC.

The chain joins TRBV3-1 (or the pseudogene TRBV3-2) to TRBJ1-6; unclear D gene. Trimming left V 3 bases short and J 8 bases short, with 11 bases between. Germline CDR1 and CDR2: LGHDT and YNNKEL (reference sequence). CDR3 length: 14 amino acids. CDR3 nucleotide sequence: TGTGCCAGCAGCCACGGGTTGAGGGATTCACCCCTCCACTTT. It is translated as CASSHGLRDSPLHF.

V is TRBV23-1 and J is TRBJ1-5, with no clear D. TRBV23-1 counts as an open reading frame of uncertain function. The CDR3 runs to 17 residues. Trimming took off 0 bases at V and 7 bases at J, with 19 bases between the two ends. Written as DNA, the CDR3 is TGCGCCAGCAGTCAATCGGTCTATAAAGAGGAACGCCAGCCCCAGCATTTT. The encoded protein is CASSQSVYKEERQPQHF.

This clone was observed a few times. V is TRBV9 and J is TRBJ1-5; no firm D call. CDR3 length: 15 residues. V dropped 2 bases and J dropped 7 bases, with 16 bases sitting between them. Germline CDR1 is SGDLS and CDR2 is YYNGEE. CDR3 in DNA: TGTGCCAGCAGCGTCGCAGCTTCGGGTGGCCAGCCCCAGCATTTT. Translation gives CASSVAASGGQPQHF.

This chain connects TRBV10-1 to TRBJ2-3; TRBD2 matches at 8 bases. Germline V CDR1 and CDR2: WNHNN, SYGVQD (reference sequence). The CDR3 spans 15 residues. V trimming: 5 bases; J trimming: 6 bases; junction bases outside the gene matches: 10. The CDR3, as DNA: TGCGCCAGCAGTCCAAGGGCGGGGGGCCTGGATACGCAGTATTTT. Its translation: CASSPRAGGLDTQYF.

V is TRBV11-2 and J is TRBJ2-7, with D possibly TRBD2 on 6 matching bases. The CDR3 extends over 16 amino acids. Germline lookup yields CDR1 SGHAT and CDR2 FQNNGV. With 5 bases removed from V and 6 bases from J, the gap between germline ends came to 23 bases. CDR3 in amino acids: CASSPLRGGRYFEQYF. The CDR3 coding sequence is TGTGCCAGCAGCCCCCTTCGGGGAGGCCGCTACTTCGAGCAGTACTTC.

V and J are TRBV27 and TRBJ2-7; a weak D match, TRBD1 (5 bases). Between the trimmed V and J ends, which lost 3 bases and 5 bases, there was a span of 14 bases. The CDR3 runs 14 residues. CDR1 is MNHEY and CDR2 is SMNVEV in the germline V gene (reference sequence). This CDR3 is CASSFYDRLHEQYF. In nucleotides, the CDR3 is TGTGCCAGCAGTTTCTACGACAGATTGCACGAGCAGTACTTC.

The chain joins TRBV3-1 (or the pseudogene TRBV3-2) to TRBJ1-2; 7 nucleotides align to TRBD1. V lost 5 bases to trimming and J lost 8 bases; unmatched junction nucleotides: 11. The CDR3 spans 14 residues. The V gene's germline CDR1 is LGHDT and CDR2 YNNKEL (reference sequence). CDR3 nucleotide sequence: TGTGCCAGCAGCTATGGGACAGACCTTCTAGGCTACACCTTC. This encodes CASSYGTDLLGYTF.

The CDR3 loop is CASSSRDRGLDTQYF. CDR3 sequence (DNA): TGTGCCAGCAGCAGCAGGGACAGGGGTTTAGATACGCAGTATTTT. This chain joins TRBV11-2 and TRBJ2-3; 10 bases map to TRBD1. J lost 5 bases, V lost 5 bases, and 7 bases had no gene match. The CDR3 has 15 residues. Germline V lookup: CDR1 SGHAT, CDR2 FQNNGV.

The CDR3 DNA reads TGTGCCAGCAGGGAACAGTACTATGGCTACACCTTC. Translation: CASREQYYGYTF. The chain joins TRBV2 to TRBJ1-2, with D unresolved. There are 12 residues in the CDR3. Trimming cost V 6 bases and J 3 bases, with 8 bases left between them. Germline CDR1 and CDR2: SNHLY and FYNNEI. Supplemented by reference TRBV2 and TRBJ1-2, the full variable domain reads EPEVTQTPSHQVTQMGQEVILRCVPISNHLYFYWYRQILGQKVEFLVSFYNNEISEKSEIFDDQFSVERPDGSNFTLKIRSTKLEDSAMYFCASREQYYGYTFGSGTRLTVV.

This chain joins TRBV6-4 and TRBJ2-1; the D gene is possibly TRBD1 (5 bases). Germline assignment: CDR1 MRHNA and CDR2 SNTAGT. Trimming pared 0 bases from V and 5 bases from J, leaving 11 bases between. The CDR3 contains 15 residues. The CDR3 DNA reads TGTGCCAGCAGTGACTCGAGACAGTCGAACAATGAGCAGTTCTTC. Encoded protein: CASSDSRQSNNEQFF.

V usage is TRBV7-6 and J usage is TRBJ2-2; the match to TRBD1 covers 7 bases. The CDR3 totals 17 residues. V lost 5 bases to trimming and J lost 7 bases; unmatched junction nucleotides: 16. Germline V lookup: CDR1 SGHVS, CDR2 FNYEAQ. DNA of the CDR3: TGTGCCAGCAGCCTGACAGGGACCCCCCGGATCGGCGGGGAGCTGTTTTTT. Translating it yields CASSLTGTPRIGGELFF.

This clone was detected ten times or more. V usage is TRBV30 and J usage is TRBJ2-2; 8 bases agree with TRBD1. With V trimmed by 5 bases and J by 0 bases, 8 bases remained unmatched. Germline V gene lookup returns CDR1 GTSNPN and CDR2 SVGIG (reference sequence). The CDR3 totals 16 residues. Written as DNA, the CDR3 is TGTGCCTGGGACAGGGGATGGGACTCGAACACCGGGGAGCTGTTTTTT. Encoded protein: CAWDRGWDSNTGELFF.

The gene calls are TRBV30 and TRBJ2-2, with 7 positions matching TRBD1. The germline V gene has CDR1 GTSNPN and CDR2 SVGIG (reference sequence). The J segment lost 2 bases and the V segment lost 5 bases, leaving 5 bases of the junction unmatched. The CDR3 is 14 amino acids. The CDR3 DNA reads as TGTGCCTGGGGACAGGCCCTTAACACCGGGGAGCTGTTTTTT. It is translated as CAWGQALNTGELFF. The full variable domain, rest sourced from reference TRBV30 and TRBJ2-2, is SQTIHQWPATLVQPVGSPLSLECTVEGTSNPNLYWYRQAAGRGLQLLFYSVGIGQISSEVPQNLSASRPQDRQFILSSKKLLLSDSGFYLCAWGQALNTGELFFGEGSRLTVL.

The chain recombines TRBV18 with TRBJ1-1; D is possibly TRBD1 (5 bases). Trimming shortened V by 0 bases and J by 4 bases, and 12 bases separated the two germline ends. Per germline, CDR1 KGHSH and CDR2 LQKENI. The CDR3 runs 15 residues. CDR3 DNA sequence: TGTGCCAGCTCACCACCTGTGGGGCTGGGCACTGAAGCTTTCTTT. It codes for CASSPPVGLGTEAFF.

The chain joins TRBV5-6 to TRBJ1-1; D gene unclear. The length of the CDR3 is 15 residues. Germline V gives CDR1 SGHDT, CDR2 YYEEEE. Trimming removed 0 bases at V and 1 base at J, with 10 bases between. The chain's CDR3 is CASSLEHLGNTEAFF. CDR3 DNA: TGTGCCAGCAGCTTGGAGCACCTCGGGAACACTGAAGCTTTCTTT.

The CDR3 coding sequence is TGCGCCAGCAGCTTGGCCGGGATAAGGTCTGGAAACACCATATATTTT. Amino acids: CASSLAGIRSGNTIYF. The rearrangement joins TRBV5-1 to TRBJ1-3; D is unclear. The CDR3 consists of 16 residues. The V gene lost 0 bases and the J gene lost 1 base, with 11 bases spanning the gap. From germline, CDR1 is SGHRS and CDR2 YFSETQ. Supplemented by reference TRBV5-1 and TRBJ1-3, the full variable domain reads KAGVTQTPRYLIKTRGQQVTLSCSPISGHRSVSWYQQTPGQGLQFLFEYFSETQRNKGNFPGRFSGRQFSNSRSEMNVSTLELGDSALYLCASSLAGIRSGNTIYFGEGSWLTVV.

This clone was recorded only once. This chain joins TRBV7-6 and TRBJ2-2, with 7 positions matching TRBD1. This CDR3 contains 15 residues. Germline V CDR1 and CDR2: SGHVS, FNYEAQ. Trimming took 4 bases from V and 5 from J; bases not matched to a gene: 7. The CDR3 region is CASSSGTADTGELFF. In DNA form, the CDR3 reads TGTGCCAGCAGCTCCGGGACAGCAGATACCGGGGAGCTGTTTTTT.

For this clone: The sample carries other DNA sequences with the same CDR3. This chain uses TRBV9 with TRBJ2-3; no definite D call. The CDR3 runs to 14 residues. V was cut by 0 bases and J by 0 bases, with 5 bases left in between. Germline lookup yields CDR1 SGDLS and CDR2 YYNGEE. The CDR3 coding sequence is TGTGCCAGCAGCGTAGACCGGAGCACAGATACGCAGTATTTT. It specifies CASSVDRSTDTQYF.

This chain joins TRBV3-1 (or the pseudogene TRBV3-2) and TRBJ1-1; D remains ambiguous. The germline V and J ends were trimmed by 1 base and 8 bases, with 14 bases remaining between them. The CDR3 length is 14 residues. The V gene's germline CDR1 is LGHDT and CDR2 YNNKEL (reference sequence). The CDR3 region is CASSQASLIAEAFF. The CDR3 DNA reads TGTGCCAGCAGCCAAGCTTCCTTGATAGCGGAAGCTTTCTTT.

The V and J genes are TRBV4-1 and TRBJ2-5; D may be TRBD2 (5 bases). Germline CDR1 is MGHRA and CDR2 is YSYEKL. The ends were cut back, 3 bases at V and 4 bases at J, with 9 bases in the middle. The CDR3 totals 13 residues. This chain's CDR3 is CASSHREGETQYF. As DNA, the CDR3 is TGCGCCAGCAGCCACCGAGAGGGAGAGACCCAGTACTTC.

The rearrangement uses TRBV2 and TRBJ2-1; possibly TRBD1 for D (6 bases). The CDR3 covers 15 residues. V lost 7 bases, J lost 0 bases, and 13 bases lay in between. CDR1 SNHLY and CDR2 FYNNEI come from the germline V gene. CDR3 loop: CASKEDRSSYNEQFF. CDR3 DNA sequence: TGTGCCAGCAAAGAGGACAGAAGCTCCTACAATGAGCAGTTCTTC.

The rearrangement links TRBV7-3 to TRBJ2-1; 8 bases align to TRBD1. Looked up from germline, CDR1 is SGHTA and CDR2 is FQGTGA. Trimming removed 3 bases from V and 7 bases from J; junction bases left unmatched: 8. The CDR3 loop spans 15 amino acids. The CDR3 loop reads CASSFGQGALNEQFF. The CDR3 DNA reads TGTGCCAGCAGCTTCGGGCAGGGGGCACTGAATGAGCAGTTCTTC.

The V and J genes are TRBV6-1 and TRBJ2-3; 10 nucleotides agree with TRBD2. V trimming: 1 base; J trimming: 8 bases; junction bases outside the gene matches: 3. Germline V lookup: CDR1 MNHNS, CDR2 SASEGT. This CDR3 has 14 amino acids. The CDR3 nucleotides read TGTGCCAGCAGTGAAGGACTAGCGGGCCGTACGCAGTATTTT. It yields the protein CASSEGLAGRTQYF.

The rearrangement links TRBV9 to TRBJ2-2; a possible D gene is TRBD2 (7 bases). In germline, CDR1 is SGDLS, CDR2 YYNGEE. The CDR3 totals 15 residues. The V and J ends lost 0 bases and 7 bases respectively, with 13 bases between them. In DNA, the CDR3 is TGTGCCAGCAGCGTAGACGGGGGGCCTAACGGGGAGCTGTTTTTT. Translation: CASSVDGGPNGELFF.

A remark on this clone: An end of the junction differs from the germline gene, which may be a read error. This chain uses TRBV9 with TRBJ1-3; TRBD1 agrees at 11 bases. CDR1 and CDR2 from the germline V gene are SGDLS and YYNGEE. The CDR3 consists of 16 residues. The CDR3 coding sequence is TGTGCCAGCACCGTAGGGACAGGGGGTTTTGGAAACACCATATATTTT. This encodes CASTVGTGGFGNTIYF.

V is TRBV6-5 and J is TRBJ1-3; D not certain. There are 15 residues in the CDR3. The V end lost 0 bases, the J end lost 0 bases, and 6 bases lay between the germline ends. CDR1 and CDR2 (germline): MNHEY, SVGAGI. CDR3 sequence: CASSYSRSSGNTIYF. The CDR3 DNA follows: TGTGCCAGCAGTTACTCGAGAAGCTCTGGAAACACCATATATTTT.

The chain combines TRBV4-2 with TRBJ2-5; 9 nucleotides line up with TRBD2. The CDR3 extends over 17 amino acids. V was pared by 1 base and J by 1 base, with 7 bases of the junction left unmatched. Germline CDR1 is LGHNA and CDR2 is YNFKEQ. The CDR3 reads CASSQGNSGGLQETQYF. Here the CDR3 DNA reads TGTGCCAGCAGCCAAGGAAACAGCGGGGGGCTCCAAGAGACCCAGTACTTC.

V is TRBV4-2 and J is TRBJ1-3; possible D gene TRBD1, 6 bases. The CDR3 sequence is 17 residues long. Trimming took 0 bases from V and 8 from J, leaving 20 bases between them. The V gene's germline CDR1 is LGHNA and CDR2 YNFKEQ. The CDR3 loop is CASSQESSGRGTYTIYF. CDR3 nucleotides: TGTGCCAGCAGCCAAGAGTCCTCGGGCAGGGGTACATACACCATATATTTT.

This rearrangement joins TRBV5-5 to TRBJ2-2; 8 bases match TRBD2. The V and J ends lost 6 bases and 0 bases, in that order; junction bases with no gene match: 4. This CDR3 is 15 amino acids long. CDR1 and CDR2 from the germline V gene are SGHKS and YYEKEE (reference sequence). CDR3 loop: CASNRRGANTGELFF. CDR3 sequence (DNA): TGTGCCAGCAACCGGCGGGGGGCGAACACCGGGGAGCTGTTTTTT. Full variable domain (remainder filled in from reference TRBV5-5 and TRBJ2-2): DAGVTQSPTHLIKTRGQQVTLRCSPISGHKSVSWYQQVLGQGPQFIFQYYEKEERGRGNFPDRFSARQFPNYSSELNVNALLLGDSALYLCASNRRGANTGELFFGEGSRLTVL.